These 29 T cell receptor beta chains came from one sample sequenced in a study of cytomegalovirus exposure and HLA in healthy donors. The PCR contained 60 Vbeta and 13 Jbeta primers. Sequencing used immunoSEQ multiplex PCR; TCRdb keeps in-frame clones, though not all of them. Of about 200,000 clones listed, roughly 70% were seen once; the top ten hold about 2.8%. The sequenced material came from PBMCs. The receptors were gathered from a man aged 35 to 55 in good health and CMV-seropositive.

The CDR3, as DNA: TGTGCCAGTAGTAGGAGTTCTGGGGCACCCGAAAAACTGTTTTTT. Protein: CASSRSSGAPEKLFF. The chain uses TRBV19 and TRBJ1-4; D is perhaps TRBD1 (5 bases). The V gene lost 4 bases and the J gene lost 8 bases, with 17 bases spanning the gap. The CDR3 loop spans 15 amino acids. CDR1 and CDR2 (germline): LNHDA, SQIVND (reference sequence).

CDR3 DNA sequence: TGTGCCAGCAGTGGTCTCCGGAACTATGGCTACACCTTC. Encoded protein: CASSGLRNYGYTF. J is TRBJ1-2 and V is TRBV25-1; no clear D gene. Trimming took 4 bases from V and 2 from J, leaving 8 bases between them. The CDR3 totals 13 residues. Germline V lookup: CDR1 MGHDK, CDR2 SYGVNS.

The rearrangement uses TRBV11-1 and TRBJ1-2; no clear D. This CDR3 is built from 15 residues. Germline-derived CDR1 and CDR2 are SGHAT and FQDESV (reference sequence). V gave up 3 bases and J gave up 6 bases, with 17 bases separating them. For the CDR3, the DNA is TGTGCCAGCAGCTTCACCGGTGAGGGATTGGATGGCTACACCTTC. It yields the protein CASSFTGEGLDGYTF.

The V and J genes are TRBV2 and TRBJ1-2; D gene unclear. Germline CDR1 SNHLY, CDR2 FYNNEI. This CDR3 is built from 13 residues. Trimming stripped 2 bases from V and 7 bases from J, with 11 bases between. CDR3 residues: CASSEFRVGGYTF. The CDR3 nucleotides read TGTGCCAGCAGTGAATTCCGGGTTGGTGGCTACACCTTC.

J is TRBJ1-1 and V is TRBV15; D is perhaps TRBD1 (5 bases). Per germline, CDR1 LNHNV and CDR2 YYDKDF (reference sequence). V was cut by 2 bases and J by 10 bases, with 14 bases left in between. The CDR3 is made up of 13 amino acids. CDR3 protein: CATSRPPSGGAFF. CDR3 bases: TGTGCCACCAGCAGACCCCCATCGGGGGGAGCTTTCTTT.

V is TRBV7-8 and J is TRBJ2-7, with D perhaps matching TRBD2 (6 bases). The CDR3 spans 17 residues. Germline CDR1 and CDR2: SGHVS and FQNEAQ. V was clipped by 1 base and J by 2 bases, with 18 bases between them. The CDR3 DNA is TGTGCCAGCAGCTTAGTGATGCCGGGGGAGATTCCCTACGAGCAGTACTTC. This encodes CASSLVMPGEIPYEQYF.

The table lists this clone with a count of one. The rearrangement joins TRBV7-3 to TRBJ2-1; 9 nucleotides line up with TRBD2. V was clipped by 5 bases and J by 6 bases; unmatched bases: 5. The CDR3 has 14 residues. Germline assignment: CDR1 SGHTA and CDR2 FQGTGA. CDR3: CASSPGTSLNEQFF. CDR3 bases: TGTGCCAGCAGCCCGGGGACTAGCCTCAATGAGCAGTTCTTC.

This clone appeared a few times. The chain combines TRBV6-5 with TRBJ1-2, with D possibly matching TRBD1 (6 bases). Germline-derived CDR1 and CDR2 are MNHEY and SVGAGI. The CDR3 is 11 residues long. With 2 bases removed from V and 8 bases from J, the gap between germline ends came to 6 bases. CDR3 coding DNA: TGTGCCAGCAGTTACAGGGGGGGCTACACCTTC. Amino acids: CASSYRGGYTF.

This clone has a handful of counts. The chain employs TRBV25-1 and TRBJ1-1, with 7 bases matching TRBD1. This CDR3 comprises 15 residues. CDR1 is MGHDK and CDR2 is SYGVNS in the germline V gene. The V segment lost 3 bases and the J segment 5 bases; nucleotides outside the gene matches: 9. The CDR3 loop reads CASSDVRGLRTEAFF. The CDR3 nucleotides read TGTGCCAGCAGTGATGTCAGGGGGTTGAGGACTGAAGCTTTCTTT.

V gene TRBV27 combines with J gene TRBJ1-5; the D gene is possibly TRBD1 (6 bases). Germline CDR1 and CDR2: MNHEY and SMNVEV (reference sequence). Trimming stripped 6 bases from V and 4 bases from J, with 13 bases between. The CDR3 totals 14 residues. Here the CDR3 DNA reads TGTGCCAGCAGGGGCAGGGGTGGAAATCAGCCCCAGCATTTT. Its protein product is CASRGRGGNQPQHF.

The sample holds a few counts of this clone. V gene TRBV19 combines with J gene TRBJ2-7, with TRBD2 matching 7 bases. Germline V gives CDR1 LNHDA, CDR2 SQIVND (reference sequence). V shed 5 bases, J shed 6 bases, and the junction held 13 bases outside the gene matches. The CDR3 runs 15 residues. The CDR3 sequence is CASSFSDAGVREQYF. CDR3 bases: TGTGCCAGTAGTTTCTCGGACGCGGGGGTCCGCGAGCAGTACTTC.

The V and J genes are TRBV29-1 and TRBJ2-1, with a tentative D call TRBD1 (6 bases). Deletions cut 7 bases from V and 7 bases from J, with 11 bases between. The CDR3 has 11 residues. Germline CDR1 SQVTM, CDR2 ANQGSEA. CDR3 residues: CSAARGNEQFF. The CDR3 region has the DNA TGCAGCGCCGCGAGGGGGAATGAGCAGTTCTTC.

The rearrangement links TRBV5-1 to TRBJ2-3; 8 bases agree with TRBD2. Germline V gene lookup returns CDR1 SGHRS and CDR2 YFSETQ. J was trimmed by 5 bases and V by 3 bases; bases with no gene match: 5. This CDR3 comprises 14 residues. The CDR3 here is CASSSGGLGDTQYF. CDR3 nucleotide sequence: TGCGCCAGCAGCTCGGGGGGACTAGGAGATACGCAGTATTTT.

This clone was found a few times. This chain uses TRBV6-1 with TRBJ1-1; tentative D call: TRBD1 (6 bases). Per the germline V gene, CDR1 is MNHNS and CDR2 is SASEGT. This CDR3 is 13 amino acids long. V gave up 6 bases and J gave up 1 base, with 9 bases separating them. The CDR3 spells CASRGQPNTEAFF. The CDR3 nucleotides read TGTGCCAGCAGAGGACAGCCGAACACTGAAGCTTTCTTT.

The V and J genes are TRBV6-5 and TRBJ2-2, with D possibly TRBD1 on 5 matching bases. CDR3 length: 15 amino acids. Germline-derived CDR1 and CDR2 are MNHEY and SVGAGI. V was pared by 0 bases and J by 3 bases, with 8 bases between. CDR3 nucleotides: TGTGCCAGCAGTTACTCGTCAGGGTACACCGGGGAGCTGTTTTTT. Encoded protein: CASSYSSGYTGELFF.

This rearrangement joins TRBV19 to TRBJ1-1, with 10 bases aligning to TRBD1. The CDR3 consists of 13 residues. Germline CDR1 and CDR2: LNHDA and SQIVND (reference sequence). After removal of 5 bases from V and 11 bases from J, the junction contained 8 bases not matched to a gene. CDR3 amino acids: CASSPRTGGEAFF. CDR3 nucleotides: TGTGCCAGTAGTCCACGGACAGGGGGTGAGGCTTTCTTT. The full variable domain, its missing parts supplied by reference TRBV19 and TRBJ1-1, is DGGITQSPKYLFRKEGQNVTLSCEQNLNHDAMYWYRQDPGQGLRLIYYSQIVNDFQKGDIAEGYSVSREKKESFPLTVTSAQKNPTAFYLCASSPRTGGEAFFGQGTRLTVV.

The rearrangement joins TRBV5-1 to TRBJ2-7; a possible D gene is TRBD1 (6 bases). Germline lookup yields CDR1 SGHRS and CDR2 YFSETQ. The V end was cut by 7 bases, the J end by 5 bases, with 13 bases between. This CDR3 spans 12 amino acids. CDR3 sequence: CASGSPGDEQYF. The CDR3 DNA reads TGCGCCAGCGGCTCGCCAGGGGACGAGCAGTACTTC.

The chain is built from TRBV5-1 and TRBJ2-3, with 11 bases identical to TRBD2. Germline V CDR1 and CDR2: SGHRS, YFSETQ. The CDR3 runs to 16 residues. Trimming removed 4 bases from V and 2 bases from J; junction bases left unmatched: 6. The CDR3 coding sequence is TGCGCCAGCAGCAGGGCTAGCGGGGGGCCCACAGATACGCAGTATTTT. Translating it yields CASSRASGGPTDTQYF.

The chain couples TRBV25-1 to TRBJ1-2; D is unclear. The CDR3 has 12 amino acids. Per germline, CDR1 MGHDK and CDR2 SYGVNS. V was cut by 3 bases and J by 8 bases, with 10 bases left in between. The CDR3 reads CASSDPRAGYTF. Here the CDR3 DNA reads TGTGCCAGCAGTGACCCGCGAGCGGGCTACACCTTC.

This chain joins TRBV11-2 and TRBJ2-1; 9 nucleotides agree with TRBD2. The ends lost 2 bases at V and 0 bases at J; junction bases unmatched: 8. Germline-derived CDR1 and CDR2 are SGHAT and FQNNGV. The CDR3 has 18 amino acids. CDR3 bases: TGTGCCAGCAGCTTATCGCTAGCGGGGTCCAGCTCCTACAATGAGCAGTTCTTC. This gives the protein CASSLSLAGSSSYNEQFF.

This chain connects TRBV5-8 to TRBJ1-1; D unresolved. The germline V gene has CDR1 SGHTS and CDR2 YDEGEE. The CDR3 sequence is 15 residues long. Trimming stripped 0 bases from V and 5 bases from J, with 14 bases between. In nucleotides, the CDR3 is TGTGCCAGCAGCTTGGGGTCGGTCGGGGATACTGAAGCTTTCTTT. Protein product: CASSLGSVGDTEAFF.

The V call is TRBV15, the J call TRBJ1-1; D not resolved. Trimming took 4 bases from V and 8 from J, leaving 11 bases between them. The CDR3 is made up of 12 amino acids. Germline lookup yields CDR1 LNHNV and CDR2 YYDKDF (reference sequence). The CDR3 sequence is CATSIWPEEAFF. The CDR3 coding sequence is TGTGCCACCAGCATTTGGCCAGAAGAAGCTTTCTTT.

The rearrangement links TRBV6-5 to TRBJ1-5; TRBD1 is a possible D gene (5 bases). V shed 5 bases and J shed 2 bases, with 13 bases lying between them. The CDR3 length is 15 residues. CDR1 and CDR2 from the germline V gene are MNHEY and SVGAGI. The CDR3, as DNA: TGTGCCAGCAGTGTGGGGAGGGGAGGCAATCAGCCCCAGCATTTT. Translation gives CASSVGRGGNQPQHF.

The rearrangement joins TRBV6-6 to TRBJ1-6, with 7 bases aligning to TRBD1. The CDR3 covers 15 residues. V lost 2 bases to trimming and J lost 7 bases; unmatched junction nucleotides: 5. CDR1 and CDR2 from the germline V gene are MNHNY and SVGAGI (reference sequence). The chain's CDR3 is CASSYQDRPNSPLHF. The CDR3 DNA is TGTGCCAGCAGTTACCAGGACAGGCCAAATTCACCCCTCCACTTT.

The V and J genes are TRBV5-5 and TRBJ1-5, with 9 bases that match TRBD1. This CDR3 comprises 15 residues. Unmatched junction bases numbered 9, after V lost 4 bases and J lost 7 bases. Germline CDR1 is SGHKS and CDR2 is YYEKEE (reference sequence). The CDR3 region has the DNA TGTGCCAGCAGCCGGCGGGACAGGGTAAAACAGCCCCAGCATTTT. It translates to CASSRRDRVKQPQHF.

As for this clone: Other DNA sequences in the sample encode the same CDR3. V and J are TRBV6-6 and TRBJ2-1; D call uncertain. Germline loops: CDR1 MNHNY, CDR2 SVGAGI (reference sequence). V lost 4 bases and J 2 bases, leaving 3 bases between the germline ends. The CDR3 loop spans 12 amino acids. CDR3 DNA sequence: TGTGCCAGCAGTTCCGCCTACAATGAGCAGTTCTTC. Translating gives CASSSAYNEQFF.

This clone was observed a handful of times. The chain is built from TRBV5-1 and TRBJ2-3; 7 bases match TRBD2. This CDR3 is 16 amino acids long. Trimming at V came to 0 bases and at J to 4 bases, leaving 8 bases not matched to a gene. Germline V gives CDR1 SGHRS, CDR2 YFSETQ. The DNA for the CDR3 is TGCGCCAGCAGCTTGGGACCGGGGGGTGGCGCAGATACGCAGTATTTT. It is translated as CASSLGPGGGADTQYF. Using reference TRBV5-1 and TRBJ2-3 for the parts outside the CDR3, the full variable domain is KAGVTQTPRYLIKTRGQQVTLSCSPISGHRSVSWYQQTPGQGLQFLFEYFSETQRNKGNFPGRFSGRQFSNSRSEMNVSTLELGDSALYLCASSLGPGGGADTQYFGPGTRLTVL.

This chain joins TRBV19 and TRBJ1-2, with D possibly being TRBD1 (6 bases). The V end lost 5 bases, the J end lost 7 bases, and 20 bases lay between the germline ends. The CDR3 covers 15 residues. Germline V gives CDR1 LNHDA, CDR2 SQIVND (reference sequence). The CDR3 nucleotides read TGTGCCAGTAGTGCCGTCCAGGGGAGAAGTTCTGGCTACACCTTC. Translated, it gives CASSAVQGRSSGYTF. The full variable domain, in which reference TRBV19 and TRBJ1-2 provide the parts outside the CDR3, is DGGITQSPKYLFRKEGQNVTLSCEQNLNHDAMYWYRQDPGQGLRLIYYSQIVNDFQKGDIAEGYSVSREKKESFPLTVTSAQKNPTAFYLCASSAVQGRSSGYTFGSGTRLTVV.

The J gene is TRBJ1-3, the V gene TRBV7-9; 10 nucleotides match TRBD1. The CDR3 runs 16 residues. CDR1 and CDR2 from the germline V gene are SEHNR and FQNEAQ (reference sequence). With 5 bases clipped from V and 0 bases from J, the junction kept 4 bases outside the gene matches. CDR3 residues: CASSLRDRGSGNTIYF. CDR3 sequence (DNA): TGTGCCAGCAGCCTCCGGGACAGGGGCTCTGGAAACACCATATATTTT.